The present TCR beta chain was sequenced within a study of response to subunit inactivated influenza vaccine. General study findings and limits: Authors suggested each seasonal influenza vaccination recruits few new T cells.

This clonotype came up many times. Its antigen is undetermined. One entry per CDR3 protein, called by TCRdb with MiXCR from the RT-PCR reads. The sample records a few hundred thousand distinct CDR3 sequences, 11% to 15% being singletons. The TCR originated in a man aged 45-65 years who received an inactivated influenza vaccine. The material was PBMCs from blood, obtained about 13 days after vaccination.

CDR3 sequence reads: CASSLSTEAFF. Here the CDR3 DNA reads TGTGCCAGCAGTTTAAGCACTGAAGCTTTCTTT. This chain links TRBV28 with TRBJ1-1; no definite D call. The germline CDR1 and CDR2 sequences are MDHEN and SYDVKM. Deletions cut 2 bases from V and 4 bases from J, with 2 bases between. The CDR3 extends over 11 amino acids.